The sequence of this TCR beta chain was determined in a study of blood T cells in healthy people across ages. In its sample, this clonotype was seen a few times. The CDR3 runs to 14 residues. In germline, CDR1 is DFQATT, CDR2 SNEGSKA (reference sequence). V shed 6 bases and J shed 3 bases, with 17 bases lying between them. Combining a sample-barcoded 5' primer with a J-beta primer mix, a second PCR ran for about 7 to 11 cycles. One entry per CDR3 protein, called by TCRdb with MiXCR from the 5' RACE reads. Here the sample spans around 650,000 distinct CDR3 sequences, approximately 40% being singletons.

The source material was blood. This clonotype was obtained from a man older than 75 in good health. The chain uses TRBV20-1 and TRBJ2-5; D possibly corresponds to TRBD1 (6 bases). The CDR3 region has the DNA TGCAGTGCGCGCAGGGGAACAGGGAAAGAGACCCAGTACTTC. Its translation: CSARRGTGKETQYF.